These T cell receptor beta chains were read from a single sample in a study of shared clonotypes between healthy human individuals. Only in-frame clones appear in the TCRdb table, and some are missing; sequencing was by immunoSEQ multiplex PCR. This table has around 1.9 million clones, roughly 91% appearing once. Sequenced material: naive CD8+ T cells from PBMCs. These receptors all come from a man younger than 30 in good health. Some clones in this sample may be carry-over from other donors' samples. CDR3s include the opening cysteine and the closing phenylalanine or tryptophan. Fields, in order: CDR3 protein, CDR3 DNA, V gene, D gene, J gene, clone size. The D gene is left open where the match is weak. A clone size is listed for some rows: how often the clone was seen (once, few, many), or a class if it is expanded.

CDR3: CASSHRRTDNVLTF; DNA: TGCGCCAGCAGCCACCGGAGGACTGACAACGTCCTGACTTTC; V: TRBV4-1; D: .; J: TRBJ2-6; size: .
CDR3: CASSGDREVYGYTF; DNA: TGTGCCAGCAGCGGGGATCGGGAGGTCTATGGCTACACCTTC; V: TRBV7-9; D: .; J: TRBJ1-2; size: few
CDR3: CASSFDGPYEQYF; DNA: TGTGCCAGCAGTTTTGACGGACCCTACGAGCAGTACTTC; V: TRBV28; D: .; J: TRBJ2-7; size: .
CDR3: CASSSKINTGELFF; DNA: TGTGCCAGCAGCTCTAAAATTAACACCGGGGAGCTGTTTTTT; V: TRBV7-8; D: .; J: TRBJ2-2; size: .
CDR3: CASSGGPNEQFF; DNA: TGCGCCAGCAGCGGGGGGCCCAATGAGCAGTTCTTC; V: TRBV4-1; D: .; J: TRBJ2-1; size: .
CDR3: CAISERRRDTGHEQYF; DNA: TGTGCCATCAGTGAGAGGAGGCGGGATACGGGCCACGAGCAGTACTTC; V: TRBV10-3; D: .; J: TRBJ2-7; size: .
CDR3: CASSIGETEAFF; DNA: TGTGCCAGTAGTATAGGTGAGACTGAAGCTTTCTTT; V: TRBV19; D: .; J: TRBJ1-1; size: .
CDR3: CASSFRGRNNEQFF; DNA: TGTGCCAGCAGCTTCCGAGGGAGGAACAATGAGCAGTTCTTC; V: TRBV9; D: .; J: TRBJ2-1; size: .
CDR3: CASSRVGNEQYF; DNA: TGCGCCAGCAGCCGGGTTGGGAACGAGCAGTACTTC; V: TRBV5-1; D: .; J: TRBJ2-7; size: .
CDR3: CASSSIGQLSYEQYF; DNA: TGTGCCAGCAGCTCCATAGGACAGCTCTCCTACGAGCAGTACTTC; V: TRBV7-8; D: .; J: TRBJ2-7; size: .
CDR3: CASSLGSGSIYEQFF; DNA: TGTGCCAGCAGCTTAGGCAGCGGGAGTATCTATGAGCAGTTCTTC; V: TRBV11-3; D: TRBD2; J: TRBJ2-1; size: .
CDR3: CASSALGGGTYNEQFF; DNA: TGTGCCAGCAGCGCCCTAGGGGGAGGCACCTACAATGAGCAGTTCTTC; V: TRBV7-9; D: .; J: TRBJ2-1; size: .
CDR3: CASSVGGSGYEQYF; DNA: TGTGCCAGCAGCGTCGGGGGAAGTGGTTACGAGCAGTACTTC; V: TRBV9; D: .; J: TRBJ2-7; size: .
CDR3: CASSFGTDPAYEQYF; DNA: TGTGCCAGCAGCTTTGGGACAGACCCTGCCTACGAGCAGTACTTC; V: TRBV11-2; D: TRBD1; J: TRBJ2-7; size: .
CDR3: CAISGGSGSYEQYF; DNA: TGTGCCATCAGTGGGGGTAGCGGGAGCTACGAGCAGTACTTC; V: TRBV10-3; D: TRBD2; J: TRBJ2-7; size: .
CDR3: CASSLEGSQPQHF; DNA: TGCGCCAGCAGCTTGGAAGGTAGTCAGCCCCAGCATTTT; V: TRBV5-1; D: .; J: TRBJ1-5; size: .
CDR3: CASSLADSLQETQYF; DNA: TGTGCCAGCAGTTTAGCAGACAGCCTCCAAGAGACCCAGTACTTC; V: TRBV27; D: .; J: TRBJ2-5; size: .
CDR3: CASSFMLAGVNEQFF; DNA: TGTGCCAGCAGTTTTATGCTAGCGGGTGTGAATGAGCAGTTCTTC; V: TRBV28; D: TRBD2; J: TRBJ2-1; size: .
CDR3: CASSADGTTTGNTIYF; DNA: TGTGCCAGCAGCGCAGACGGGACAACCACTGGAAACACCATATATTTT; V: TRBV9; D: .; J: TRBJ1-3; size: .
CDR3: CASSLGGILNEQYF; DNA: TGTGCCAGCAGCTTAGGGGGTATCCTAAACGAGCAGTACTTC; V: TRBV7-9; D: .; J: TRBJ2-7; size: .
CDR3: CASSEVLAGVIIEQFF; DNA: TGTGCCAGCAGCGAAGTACTAGCGGGAGTCATCATTGAGCAGTTCTTC; V: TRBV7-9; D: TRBD2; J: TRBJ2-1; size: .
CDR3: CASSFSPNPNNEQFF; DNA: TGTGCCAGCAGTTTCTCGCCGAACCCGAACAATGAGCAGTTCTTC; V: TRBV27; D: .; J: TRBJ2-1; size: .